This TCR beta chain is drawn from a study of blood T cell repertoires in COVID-19. Study overall: Spain, Italy and the United States supplied samples that represented acute and convalescent COVID-19.

With 3 bases clipped from V and 7 bases from J, the junction kept 3 bases outside the gene matches. Germline CDR1 reads SGHNT; CDR2 reads YENEEA. The CDR3 covers 14 residues. Only in-frame clones appear in the TCRdb table, and some are missing; sequencing was by immunoSEQ multiplex PCR. Of fewer than 20,000 clones in the sample, roughly nine tenths are singletons; the top ten hold approximately 7.7%. V is TRBV11-3 and J is TRBJ2-2; 9 bases map to TRBD1. Sequencing input: peripheral blood. The sequence derives from a human donor in a cohort sampled during active COVID-19. The CDR3 is CASSFGTGLGELFF. The DNA for the CDR3 is TGTGCCAGCAGCTTTGGGACAGGGCTCGGGGAGCTGTTTTTT.